The sequence of this T cell receptor (beta chain) was determined in a study of cytomegalovirus exposure and HLA in healthy donors. Study-level background: Within an early data release were about 90 million unique TCRs drawn from HLA-typed donors.

PCR was performed using 60 Vbeta and 13 Jbeta primers. Here immunoSEQ multiplex PCR was the method, and the copy in TCRdb shows in-frame clones only, minus some. Among approximately 180,000 clones listed, around four fifths were seen once. Study observations and caveats: Analyzed later, most CMV-associated TCR beta chains appeared HLA-restricted.

CDR1 SNHLY and CDR2 FYNNEI come from the germline V gene. The CDR3 loop spans 13 amino acids. V was shortened by 6 bases and J by 3 bases, with 12 bases between the two germline ends. This clone appeared a single time. Its specificity is not known. The chain carries TRBV2 and TRBJ2-7; D gene unclear. Material for sequencing was PBMCs. The origin of this receptor is a woman aged 60-75 years in good health and CMV-seropositive. The CDR3, as DNA: TGTGCCAGCAGCCCCTCGAGGAGCTACGAGCAGTACTTC. This translates into CASSPSRSYEQYF.